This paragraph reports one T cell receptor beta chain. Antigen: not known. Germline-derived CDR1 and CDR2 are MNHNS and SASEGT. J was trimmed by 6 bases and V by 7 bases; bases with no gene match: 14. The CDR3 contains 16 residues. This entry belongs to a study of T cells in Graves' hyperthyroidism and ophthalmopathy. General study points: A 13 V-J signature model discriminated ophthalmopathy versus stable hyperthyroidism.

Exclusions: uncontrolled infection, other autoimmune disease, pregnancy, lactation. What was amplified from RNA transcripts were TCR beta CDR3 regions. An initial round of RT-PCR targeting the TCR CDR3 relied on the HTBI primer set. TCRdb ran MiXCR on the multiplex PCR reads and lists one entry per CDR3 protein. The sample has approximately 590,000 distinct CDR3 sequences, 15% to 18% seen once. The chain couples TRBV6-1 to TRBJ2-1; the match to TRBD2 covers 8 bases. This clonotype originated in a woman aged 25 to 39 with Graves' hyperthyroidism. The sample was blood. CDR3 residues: CASTTHRGGGSNEQFF. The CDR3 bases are TGTGCCAGCACCACCCATCGGGGGGGTGGTTCCAATGAGCAGTTCTTC.